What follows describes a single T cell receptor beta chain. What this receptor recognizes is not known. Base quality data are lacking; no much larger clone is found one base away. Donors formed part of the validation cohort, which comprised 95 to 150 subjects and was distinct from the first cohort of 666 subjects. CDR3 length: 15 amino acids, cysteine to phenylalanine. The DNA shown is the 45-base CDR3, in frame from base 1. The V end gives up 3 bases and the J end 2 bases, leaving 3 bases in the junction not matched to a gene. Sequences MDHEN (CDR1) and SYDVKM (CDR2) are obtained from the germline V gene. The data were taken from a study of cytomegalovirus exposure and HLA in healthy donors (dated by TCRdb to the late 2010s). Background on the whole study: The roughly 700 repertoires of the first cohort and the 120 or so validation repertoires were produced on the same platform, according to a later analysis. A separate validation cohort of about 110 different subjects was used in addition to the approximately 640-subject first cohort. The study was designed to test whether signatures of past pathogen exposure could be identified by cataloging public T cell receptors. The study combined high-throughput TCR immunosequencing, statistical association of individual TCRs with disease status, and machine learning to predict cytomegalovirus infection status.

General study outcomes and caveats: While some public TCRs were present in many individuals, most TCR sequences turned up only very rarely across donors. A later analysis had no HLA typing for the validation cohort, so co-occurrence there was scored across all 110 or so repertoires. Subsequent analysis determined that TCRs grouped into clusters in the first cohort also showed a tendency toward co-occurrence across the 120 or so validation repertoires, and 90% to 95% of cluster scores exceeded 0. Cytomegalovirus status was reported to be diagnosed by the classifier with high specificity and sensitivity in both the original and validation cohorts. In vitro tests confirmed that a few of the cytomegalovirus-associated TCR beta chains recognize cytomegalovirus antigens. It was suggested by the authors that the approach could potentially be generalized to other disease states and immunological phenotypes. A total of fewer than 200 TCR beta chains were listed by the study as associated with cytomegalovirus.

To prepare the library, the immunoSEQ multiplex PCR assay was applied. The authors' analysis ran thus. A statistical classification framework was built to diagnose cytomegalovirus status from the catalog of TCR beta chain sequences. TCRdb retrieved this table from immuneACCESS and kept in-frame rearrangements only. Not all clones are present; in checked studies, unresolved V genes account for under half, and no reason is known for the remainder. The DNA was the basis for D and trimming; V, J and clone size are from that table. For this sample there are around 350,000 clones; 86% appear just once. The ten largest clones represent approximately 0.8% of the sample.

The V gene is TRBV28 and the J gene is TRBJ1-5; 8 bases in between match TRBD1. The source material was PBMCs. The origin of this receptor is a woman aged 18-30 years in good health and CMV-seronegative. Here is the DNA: TGTGCCAGCAGTTTGTCAGGGGGCCGCAATCAGCCCCAGCATTTT. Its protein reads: CASSLSGGRNQPQHF.